This T cell receptor beta chain was retrieved from a study of T cell responses to AZD1222 COVID-19 vaccine. Notes on this clone: Antigen unknown.

The analysis combined second doses at about 4 or about 12 weeks. TCRdb's table, derived via immunoSEQ multiplex PCR, lists solely in-frame clones and lacks some. The top ten clones hold 8% to 9.5% of a sample with fewer than 110,000 clones, around 92% of them seen once. Study results and caveats: Spike-specific TCR breadth and depth grew following two AZD1222 doses. Only a handful of AZD1222 recipients were seropositive at baseline.

This receptor was taken from an adult who received the AZD1222 COVID-19 vaccine. Here the sequenced sample was peripheral blood, taken 28 days after the second AZD1222 dose.

CDR3: CASSVNSGSAIKGINEQFF. The CDR3 bases are TGTGCCAGCAGTGTTAATAGCGGGAGTGCTATAAAGGGGATCAATGAGCAGTTCTTC. The genes are TRBV6-4 and TRBJ2-1; 9 positions agree with TRBD2. V was clipped by 4 bases and J by 6 bases; unmatched bases: 19. This CDR3 has 19 amino acids. Germline V lookup: CDR1 MRHNA, CDR2 SNTAGT.